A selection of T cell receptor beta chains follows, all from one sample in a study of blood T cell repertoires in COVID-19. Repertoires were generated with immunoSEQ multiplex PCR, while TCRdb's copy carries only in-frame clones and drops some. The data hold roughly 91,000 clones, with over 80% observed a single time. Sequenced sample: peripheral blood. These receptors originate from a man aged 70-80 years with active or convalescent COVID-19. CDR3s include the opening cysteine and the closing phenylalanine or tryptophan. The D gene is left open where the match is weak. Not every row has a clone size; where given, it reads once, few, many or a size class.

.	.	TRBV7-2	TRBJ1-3	TGTGCCAGCAGCTTAGGAATGGGGGCGCGAGGAAACACCATATATTTT	CASSLGMGARGNTIYF
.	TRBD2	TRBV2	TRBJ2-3	TGTGCCAGCAGTACGGGGGGTGGGGGCACAGATACGCAGTATTTT	CASSTGGGGTDTQYF
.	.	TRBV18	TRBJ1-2	TGTGCCAGCTCACCAGAGACAGTCTTTCATGGCTACACCTTC	CASSPETVFHGYTF
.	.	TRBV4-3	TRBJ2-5	TGCGCCAGCAGCCAAGATCTTGGGGGGCAAGAGACCCAGTACTTC	CASSQDLGGQETQYF
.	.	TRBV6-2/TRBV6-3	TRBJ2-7	TGTGCCAGCAGTTACACCTCGGTCCCCTACGAGCAGTACTTC	CASSYTSVPYEQYF
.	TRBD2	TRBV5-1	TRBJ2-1	TGCGCCAGCAGTGTTGTAGCGGGGACATACAATGAGCAGTTCTTC	CASSVVAGTYNEQFF
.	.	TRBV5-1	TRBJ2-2	TGCGCCAGCAGCTTGGGCCAGCTCAGGTTTCACCCGAACACCGGGGAGCTGTTTTTT	CASSLGQLRFHPNTGELFF
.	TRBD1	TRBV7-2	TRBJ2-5	TGTGCCAGCAGCTTAGGTGCAGGGGGTTTCCAAGAGACCCAGTACTTC	CASSLGAGGFQETQYF
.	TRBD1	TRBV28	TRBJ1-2	TGTGCCAGCAGTCTCCGACAGGGATGGGGCTATGGCTACACCTTC	CASSLRQGWGYGYTF
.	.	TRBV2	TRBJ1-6	TGTGCCAGCAGTGAACAGGGGCCCTATAATTCACCCCTCCACTTT	CASSEQGPYNSPLHF
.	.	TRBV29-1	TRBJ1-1	TGCAGCGTTGGTAGGGGAAGCACTGAAGCTTTCTTT	CSVGRGSTEAFF
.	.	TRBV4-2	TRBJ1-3	TGTGCCAGCAGCCCAACAGGGTTAGGAAACACCATATATTTT	CASSPTGLGNTIYF
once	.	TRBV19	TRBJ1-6	TGTGCCACCCAGGGCGTGTGGGATTCACCCCTCCACTTT	CATQGVWDSPLHF
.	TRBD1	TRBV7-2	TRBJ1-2	TGTGCCAGCAGCCCCAGGCAGGGGGCTGGTGGCTACACCTTC	CASSPRQGAGGYTF
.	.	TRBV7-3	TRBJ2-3	TGTGCCAGCAGCTTCCAGGGGAGAATGAGCACAGATACGCAGTATTTT	CASSFQGRMSTDTQYF
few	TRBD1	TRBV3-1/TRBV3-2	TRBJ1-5	TGTGCCAGCAGCCACAGACAGGGTAGTCAGCCCCAGCATTTT	CASSHRQGSQPQHF
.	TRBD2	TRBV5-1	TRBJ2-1	TGCGCCAGCAGCTTGGGATCTAGCGGGGGGGCCTACAATGAGCAGTTCTTC	CASSLGSSGGAYNEQFF
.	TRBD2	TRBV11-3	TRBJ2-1	TGTGCCAGCAGCTTCCAATTTACTAGCGGGGGGGGAAATGAGCAGTTCTTC	CASSFQFTSGGGNEQFF
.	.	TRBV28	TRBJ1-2	TGTGCCAGCAGCAAATCTCCTAATACGGGGTTTGGCTACACCTTC	CASSKSPNTGFGYTF
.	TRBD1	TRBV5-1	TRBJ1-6	TGCGCCAGCAGCTCCCGCCCTAGTTCGACAGGGGGCGCGAATTCACCCCTCCACTTT	CASSSRPSSTGGANSPLHF
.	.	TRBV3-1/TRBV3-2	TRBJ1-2	TGTGCCAGCAGCCAAGCGGCCGGAGGAGGGGGCTACACCTTC	CASSQAAGGGGYTF
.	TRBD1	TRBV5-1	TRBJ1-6	TGCGCCAGCAGCTTCTCCGGGACAGGGTTGAGCTCCTATAATTCACCCCTCCACTTT	CASSFSGTGLSSYNSPLHF